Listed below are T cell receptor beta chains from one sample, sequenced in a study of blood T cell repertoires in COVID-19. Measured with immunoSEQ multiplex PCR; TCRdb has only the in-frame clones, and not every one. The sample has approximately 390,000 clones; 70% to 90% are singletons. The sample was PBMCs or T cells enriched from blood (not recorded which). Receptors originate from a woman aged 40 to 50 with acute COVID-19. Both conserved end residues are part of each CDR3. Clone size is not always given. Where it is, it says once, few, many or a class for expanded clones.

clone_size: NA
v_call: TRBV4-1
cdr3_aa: CASSQGLSQGYGYTF

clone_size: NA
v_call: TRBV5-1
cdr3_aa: CASSFPGDTDTQYF

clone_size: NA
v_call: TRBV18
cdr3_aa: CASSPTGLGYSPLHF

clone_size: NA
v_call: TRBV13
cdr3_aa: CASSPGMLDRGRWATYEQYF

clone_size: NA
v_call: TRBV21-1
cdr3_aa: CASSKDWRVGAFF

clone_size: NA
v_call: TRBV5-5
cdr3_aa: CASIQELRETQYF

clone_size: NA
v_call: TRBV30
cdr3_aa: CAWTADSRSATNEKLFF

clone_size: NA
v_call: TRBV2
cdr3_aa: CASSGQTGTGREKLFF

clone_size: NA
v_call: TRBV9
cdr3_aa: CASSVDPGLTSTIYF

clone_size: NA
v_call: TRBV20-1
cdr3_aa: CSASASPSGGSTDTQYF

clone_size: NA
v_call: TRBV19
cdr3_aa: CASSIDRQAKNIQYF

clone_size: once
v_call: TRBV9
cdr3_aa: CASSVEAASYEQYF

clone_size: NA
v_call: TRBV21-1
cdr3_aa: CASSKGTSGGVGEQFF

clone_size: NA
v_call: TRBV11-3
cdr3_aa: CASSWGLAGDEQFF

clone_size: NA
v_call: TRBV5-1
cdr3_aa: CASSPLSGTDTQYF

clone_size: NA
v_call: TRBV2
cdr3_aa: CASTKGVEETQYF

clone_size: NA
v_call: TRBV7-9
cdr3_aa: CASSLFLGKDSHTGELFF

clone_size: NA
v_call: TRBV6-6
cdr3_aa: CASNGGTGGYEQYF

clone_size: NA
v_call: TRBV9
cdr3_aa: CASSTLAGGTDTQYF

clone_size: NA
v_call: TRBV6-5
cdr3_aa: CASSLTEQGLDTQYF

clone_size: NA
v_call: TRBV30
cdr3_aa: CAWSPNLSKNIQYF

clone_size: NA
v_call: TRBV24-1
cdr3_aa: CATSTGQGLNEQYF

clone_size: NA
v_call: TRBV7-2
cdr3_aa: CASSFLGGSGNTIYF

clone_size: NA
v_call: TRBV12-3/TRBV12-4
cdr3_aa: CASTQMDSYGYTF

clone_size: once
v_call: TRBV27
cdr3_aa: CASSFTGTNSPLHF

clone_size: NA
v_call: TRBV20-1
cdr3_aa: CSASYRGTNEQYF

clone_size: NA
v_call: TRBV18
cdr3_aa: CASAIGTLGNYGYTF

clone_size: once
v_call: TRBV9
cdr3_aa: CASSVADGGSGYTF

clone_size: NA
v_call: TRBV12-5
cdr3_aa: CASRWVRRGIPTNEKLFF

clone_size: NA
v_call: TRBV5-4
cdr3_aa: CASRRASGGNNEQFF

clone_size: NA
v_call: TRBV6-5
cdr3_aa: CASKGQGHEQYF

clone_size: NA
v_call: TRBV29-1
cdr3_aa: CSVGQDSGNTIYF

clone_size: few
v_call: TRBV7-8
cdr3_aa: CASSFGGYTEAFF

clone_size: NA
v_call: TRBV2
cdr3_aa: CASSGQGSVYGYTF

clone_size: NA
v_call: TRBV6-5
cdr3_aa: CASSYRASGADTQYF

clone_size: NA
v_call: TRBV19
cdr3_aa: CASSMSSGYEQYF

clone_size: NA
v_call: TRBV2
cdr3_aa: CASHRTSFAETQYF

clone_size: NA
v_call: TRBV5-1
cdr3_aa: CASSPGEFGYTF

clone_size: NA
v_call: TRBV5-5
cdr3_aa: CASSPWTGGGTEAFF